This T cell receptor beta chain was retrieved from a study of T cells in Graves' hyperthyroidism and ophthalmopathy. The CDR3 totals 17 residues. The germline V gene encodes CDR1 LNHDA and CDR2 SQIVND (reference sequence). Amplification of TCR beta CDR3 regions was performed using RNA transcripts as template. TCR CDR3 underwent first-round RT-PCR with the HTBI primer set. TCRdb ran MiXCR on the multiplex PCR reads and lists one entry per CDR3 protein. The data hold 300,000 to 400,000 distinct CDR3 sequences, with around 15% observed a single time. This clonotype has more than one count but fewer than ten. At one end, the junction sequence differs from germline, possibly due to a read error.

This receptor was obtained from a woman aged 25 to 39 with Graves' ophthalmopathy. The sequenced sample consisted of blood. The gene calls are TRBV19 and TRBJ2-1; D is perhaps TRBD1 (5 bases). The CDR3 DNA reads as TGTGCCAGTAGTATAGATCATGAGGACATTGCCTACAATGAGCAGCTCTTC. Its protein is CASSIDHEDIAYNEQLF.